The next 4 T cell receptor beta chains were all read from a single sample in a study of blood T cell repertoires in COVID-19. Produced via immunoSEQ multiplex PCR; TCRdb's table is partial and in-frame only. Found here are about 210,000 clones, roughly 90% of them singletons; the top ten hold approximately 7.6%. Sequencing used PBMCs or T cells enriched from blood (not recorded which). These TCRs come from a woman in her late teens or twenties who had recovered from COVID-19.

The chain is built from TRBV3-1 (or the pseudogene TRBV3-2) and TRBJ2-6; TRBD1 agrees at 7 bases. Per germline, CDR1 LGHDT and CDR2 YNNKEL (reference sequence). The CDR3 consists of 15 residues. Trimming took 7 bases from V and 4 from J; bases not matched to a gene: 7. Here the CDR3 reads CASTMTGLGANVLTF. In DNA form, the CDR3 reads TGTGCCAGCACCATGACAGGGTTAGGGGCCAACGTCCTGACTTTC.

The DNA of the CDR3 is TGTGCCATCAGGGGGAGGGGACCCGAGCAGTACTTC. This encodes CAIRGRGPEQYF. The chain has TRBV10-3 and TRBJ2-7; TRBD2 agrees at 7 bases. The CDR3 contains 12 residues. The V gene's germline CDR1 is ENHRY and CDR2 SYGVKD. After removal of 6 bases from V and 6 bases from J, the junction contained 5 bases not matched to a gene.

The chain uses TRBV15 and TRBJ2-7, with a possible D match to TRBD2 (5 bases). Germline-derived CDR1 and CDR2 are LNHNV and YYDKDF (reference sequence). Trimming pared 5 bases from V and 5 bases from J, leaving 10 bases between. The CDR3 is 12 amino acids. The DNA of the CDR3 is TGTGCCACCAGCGGACTTGGGCACGAGCAGTACTTC. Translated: CATSGLGHEQYF.

For the CDR3, the DNA is TGTGCCAGCAGTTTTCGGGGGGCCCAGCATTTT. Translating it yields CASSFRGAQHF. The V and J genes are TRBV28 and TRBJ1-5; a weak D match, TRBD1 (5 bases). Germline assignment: CDR1 MDHEN and CDR2 SYDVKM. With 3 bases removed from V and 11 bases from J, the gap between germline ends came to 8 bases. This CDR3 has 11 amino acids.